The present entry profiles one TCR beta chain with its context. Its antigen is as yet unknown. The entry originates in a study of cytomegalovirus exposure and HLA in healthy donors. Separate from the roughly 710-subject first cohort, the approximately 120-subject validation cohort was the one that the donors belonged to. Overall study results and limits: TCR sequences were mostly rare, though some public TCRs occurred in many donors. The TCR clusters that emerged in the first cohort tended, a later analysis found, to co-occur in the approximately 110 validation repertoires.

Measured with immunoSEQ multiplex PCR; TCRdb has only the in-frame clones, and not every one. Among 190,000 or so clones, 80% to 85% were seen once, and the ten largest hold 2.5% to 3.5%. This CDR3 comprises 14 residues. CDR1 LGHNT and CDR2 FRNRAP come from the germline V gene. The V end was cut by 0 bases, the J end by 1 base, with 4 bases between. The receptor was isolated from a woman under 30 in good health and CMV-seropositive. The chain recombines TRBV12-5 with TRBJ1-5; D call uncertain. The sample was PBMCs. CDR3: CASGLVGSNQPQHF. The CDR3 DNA sequence: TGTGCTAGTGGTTTGGTGGGCAGCAATCAGCCCCAGCATTTT. Looking up the rest from reference TRBV12-5 and TRBJ1-5 gives the full variable domain: DARVTQTPRHKVTEMGQEVTMRCQPILGHNTVFWYRQTMMQGLELLAYFRNRAPLDDSGMPKDRFSAEMPDATLATLKIQPSEPRDSAVYFCASGLVGSNQPQHFGDGTRLSIL.